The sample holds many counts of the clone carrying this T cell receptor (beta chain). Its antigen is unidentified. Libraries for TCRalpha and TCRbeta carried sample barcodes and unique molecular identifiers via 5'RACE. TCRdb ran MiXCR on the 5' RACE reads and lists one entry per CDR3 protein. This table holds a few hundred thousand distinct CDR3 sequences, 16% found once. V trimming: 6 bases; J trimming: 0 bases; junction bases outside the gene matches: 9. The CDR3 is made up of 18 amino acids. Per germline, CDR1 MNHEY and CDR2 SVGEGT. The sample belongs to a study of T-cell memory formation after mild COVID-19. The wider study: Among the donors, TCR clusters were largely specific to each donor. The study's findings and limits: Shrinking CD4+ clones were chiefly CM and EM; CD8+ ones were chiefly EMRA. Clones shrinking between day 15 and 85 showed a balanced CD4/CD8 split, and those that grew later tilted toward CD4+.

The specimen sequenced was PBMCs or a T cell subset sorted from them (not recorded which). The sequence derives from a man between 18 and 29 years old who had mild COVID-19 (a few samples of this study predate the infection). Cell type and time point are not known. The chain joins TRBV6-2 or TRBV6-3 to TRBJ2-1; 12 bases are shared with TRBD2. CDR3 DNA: TGTGCCAGCAGGCGTACTAGCGGGGGGCTTGGCTCCTACAATGAGCAGTTCTTC. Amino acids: CASRRTSGGLGSYNEQFF.